The text below deals with one TCR beta chain. The target antigen is unknown. These data come from a study of PD-L1 blockade in urothelial cancer. Study-wide context: Prior chemotherapy ranged from 0 to 3 regimens per patient. It was at 3 weeks (second dose) and 6 weeks after treatment start that blood was analyzed. A median of roughly 150,000 T cells was found in the blood samples. Broader study findings: Durable-benefit cases showed more tumor-associated blood clone expansion at 3 weeks.

Profiled with immunoSEQ multiplex PCR; TCRdb holds only in-frame clones, not every one. The table shows 95,000 or so clones, with 87% occurring only once. Documented time point: pretreatment peripheral blood. The CDR3 spans 15 residues. V dropped 6 bases and J dropped 8; count of bases not matched to a gene: 13. Germline V CDR1 and CDR2: MNHEY, SVGAGI. The genes are TRBV6-5 and TRBJ1-2, with 9 positions matching TRBD1. The material was PBMCs, obtained around atezolizumab (anti-PD-L1) treatment. This clonotype was obtained from a man aged 55 to 70 with urothelial cancer. The CDR3 is CASSQGVGTGFGYTF. As DNA, the CDR3 is TGTGCCAGCAGCCAAGGGGTAGGGACAGGGTTCGGCTACACCTTC.